Each of the 28 T cell receptor beta chains below was sequenced from the same sample in a study of T cell clonality in common variable immunodeficiency. Sequenced by immunoSEQ multiplex PCR; TCRdb stores in-frame clones only, minus some. The sample contains about 31,000 clones, none of them singletons. Sequencing input: peripheral blood mononuclear cells. These receptors all come from a person between 18 and 70 years old in good health.

This clone came up many times. The DNA ends 3 residues before the CDR3 does, and the rest of the CDR3 is filled in from the germline J gene. V is TRBV20-1 and J is TRBJ2-1, with a weak D call TRBD2 (6 bases). This CDR3 contains 15 residues. Germline V gene data show CDR1 as DFQATT and CDR2 as SNEGSKA (reference sequence). Trimming took 2 bases from V and 0 from J, leaving 11 bases between them. The CDR3 loop reads CSARKAGDSYNEQFF. CDR3 DNA (partial): TGCAGTGCTAGAAAAGCGGGTGACTCCTACAATGAG.

Ten or more counts support this clone. The junction differs from germline at one of its ends, possibly a read error. The read stops 3 residues short of the end of the CDR3; the missing end is completed from the germline J gene. Different DNA sequences within this sample yield the same CDR3. The rearrangement uses TRBV20-1 and TRBJ1-3; D may be TRBD1 (5 bases). From germline, CDR1 is DFQATT and CDR2 SNEGSKA (reference sequence). The CDR3 is 16 residues long. CDR3 amino acids: CSARGGLLNDGNTIYF. The DNA read from the CDR3 is TGCAGTGCTAGGGGGGGACTCCTAAATGACGGAAACACG.

Worth noting for this clone: The read ends 3 residues early relative to the CDR3; the germline J gene fills the gap. V is TRBV7-9 and J is TRBJ1-5; TRBD1 matches 7 bases. Per germline, CDR1 SEHNR and CDR2 FQNEAQ (reference sequence). This CDR3 is built from 15 residues. The CDR3 protein is CASSFTGESADPQHF. CDR3 DNA, as far as it was read: TGTGCCAGCAGTTTTACAGGGGAGTCGGCAGATCCC.

This clone has a count of ten or more. The CDR3 extends 3 residues past the end of the read, so its final part is completed from the germline J gene. The rearrangement links TRBV11-1 to TRBJ2-3; 8 positions agree with TRBD1. This CDR3 comprises 15 residues. J was trimmed by 2 bases and V by 4 bases; bases with no gene match: 5. CDR1 and CDR2 from the germline V gene are SGHAT and FQDESV (reference sequence). This CDR3 reads CASSWGQELTDTQYF. The CDR3 bases that were read are TGTGCCAGCAGCTGGGGACAGGAACTCACAGATACG. The full variable domain, rest sourced from reference TRBV11-1 and TRBJ2-3, is EAEVAQSPRYKITEKSQAVAFWCDPISGHATLYWYRQILGQGPELLVQFQDESVVDDSQLPKDRFSAERLKGVDSTLKIQPAELGDSAMYLCASSWGQELTDTQYFGPGTRLTVL.

This clone was seen only a few times. Coverage ceases 3 residues before the CDR3 finishes, and the germline J gene fills in the end. This chain uses TRBV7-2 with TRBJ2-4; a weak D match, TRBD1 (6 bases). The CDR3 has 14 residues. Germline loops: CDR1 SGHTA, CDR2 FQGNSA. Partial CDR3 DNA: TGTGCCAGCAGTCCCTCGACAGGCCACTATGGT. Translated, it gives CASSPSTGHYG. From start to end, the CDR3 is CASSPSTGHYGQYF.

This clone was picked up many times. The read falls 3 residues short of the CDR3 end, and the missing part is taken from the germline J gene. The chain carries TRBV20-1 and TRBJ2-7; 7 nucleotides line up with TRBD1. The V segment lost 3 bases and the J segment 0 bases; nucleotides outside the gene matches: 5. Per germline, CDR1 DFQATT and CDR2 SNEGSKA (reference sequence). The CDR3 covers 14 residues. The covered CDR3 bases are TGCAGTGCTAGCGTCAGGGGGAGCTCCTACGAG. It codes for CSASVRGSSYE. The whole CDR3 sequence is CSASVRGSSYEQYF.

This clone was counted at least ten times. Read data end 3 residues before the CDR3 end; the end is taken from the germline J gene. This chain uses TRBV30 with TRBJ2-7; tentatively, D is TRBD1 (5 bases). The CDR3 is 15 amino acids. Trimming took 3 bases from V and 4 from J, leaving 19 bases between them. Germline V CDR1 and CDR2: GTSNPN, SVGIG (reference sequence). CDR3 DNA (partial): TGTGCCTGGAGCCCTGGGCCAGGGTTAATTTACGAG. This sequence encodes CAWSPGPGLIYE. The full CDR3 protein is CAWSPGPGLIYEQYF. Together with reference TRBV30 and TRBJ2-7, the CDR3 gives the full variable domain: SQTIHQWPATLVQPVGSPLSLECTVEGTSNPNLYWYRQAAGRGLQLLFYSVGIGQISSEVPQNLSASRPQDRQFILSSKKLLLSDSGFYLCAWSPGPGLIYEQYFGPGTRLTVT.

This clone came up many times. The missing CDR3 end, 3 residues past where the read stops, is filled in from the germline J gene. The chain links TRBV28 to TRBJ2-3; the D gene is possibly TRBD2 (5 bases). The CDR3 is 15 amino acids. Between the trimmed V and J ends, which lost 5 bases and 3 bases, there was a span of 15 bases. Germline CDR1 is MDHEN and CDR2 is SYDVKM. The CDR3: CASSPGIRSTDTQYF. The sequenced CDR3 bases are TGTGCCAGCAGTCCGGGGATTCGGAGTACAGATACG.

At least ten counts were recorded for this clone. The CDR3 goes on 3 residues after the read ends, and that part is filled in from the germline J gene. The genes are TRBV5-4 and TRBJ2-2; 7 bases are a match to TRBD1. The J segment lost 4 bases and the V segment lost 3 bases, leaving 3 bases of the junction unmatched. Germline CDR1 and CDR2: SGHNT and YYREEE (reference sequence). The CDR3 has 14 residues. CDR3 DNA (partial): TGTGCCAGCAGCTACCGGGACAGCACCGGGGAG. The encoded protein is CASSYRDSTGE. The full CDR3 protein is CASSYRDSTGELFF.

In this sample, this clone turned up many times. The CDR3 end lies 3 residues beyond the end of the read and is filled in from the germline J gene. The gene calls are TRBV20-1 and TRBJ2-3; either TRBD1 or TRBD2 may fit D (6 bases each). This CDR3 contains 14 residues. Germline CDR1 DFQATT, CDR2 SNEGSKA (reference sequence). The V end was cut by 4 bases, the J end by 5 bases, with 16 bases between. The CDR3 spells CSATLGGGGDTQYF. The DNA read from the CDR3 is TGCAGTGCTACCTTAGGGGGAGGTGGAGATACG.

Ten or more counts support this clone. The read terminates 3 residues ahead of where the CDR3 ends, so the germline J gene completes it. The rearrangement links TRBV7-6 to TRBJ1-4, with 9 positions matching TRBD1. V was clipped by 3 bases and J by 6 bases; unmatched bases: 8. The CDR3 extends over 16 amino acids. CDR1 and CDR2 from the germline V gene are SGHVS and FNYEAQ. The sequenced CDR3 bases are TGTGCCAGCAGCTTCGAGGGTGACAGGGGGGATGAAAAA. Its translation is CASSFEGDRGDEK. The entire CDR3 is CASSFEGDRGDEKLFF.

This clone was recorded at least ten times. The sequence runs out 3 residues before the end of the CDR3; the remainder is reconstructed from the germline J gene. The genes are TRBV20-1 and TRBJ2-7; D uncertain. The CDR3 is 13 amino acids. Germline-derived CDR1 and CDR2 are DFQATT and SNEGSKA (reference sequence). The CDR3 spells CSAGPVDSYEQYF. The part of the CDR3 DNA that was read is TGCAGCGCTGGGCCGGTGGATTCCTACGAG.

Only a few counts were recorded for this clone. The sequence runs out 3 residues before the end of the CDR3; the remainder is reconstructed from the germline J gene. The chain employs TRBV19 and TRBJ1-2, with TRBD1 identical over 9 bases. The germline V gene has CDR1 LNHDA and CDR2 SQIVND (reference sequence). This CDR3 region has 16 residues. V gave up 2 bases and J gave up 2 bases; unmatched junction bases: 6. CDR3 protein: CASSIPRTGENYGYTF. Partial CDR3 DNA: TGTGCCAGTAGTATACCCCGGACAGGGGAGAACTATGGC.

This clone is medium-sized (0.01 to 0.1%) in the sample. Read sequence stops 3 residues before the CDR3 end, and the germline J gene provides the missing end. The chain links TRBV30 to TRBJ2-2; D is undetermined. CDR1 and CDR2 from the germline V gene are GTSNPN and SVGIG (reference sequence). Trimming took off 1 base at V and 6 bases at J, with 6 bases between the two ends. The CDR3 is made up of 12 amino acids. CDR3 sequence: CAWSAAAGELFF. The CDR3 DNA, read in part, is TGTGCCTGGAGTGCCGCAGCCGGGGAG.

At least ten counts were recorded for this clone. The read is 3 residues too short to cover the CDR3 end, so that end is filled in from the germline J gene. V is TRBV5-4 and J is TRBJ2-1; D gene unclear. Germline CDR1 reads SGHNT; CDR2 reads YYREEE (reference sequence). CDR3 length: 14 amino acids. The V and J ends lost 2 bases and 0 bases respectively, with 6 bases between them. Partial CDR3 DNA: TGTGCCAGCAGCTTCAGGAGCTCCTACAATGAG. Amino acid sequence: CASSFRSSYNE. The CDR3, in full, reads CASSFRSSYNEQFF.

This clone was detected ten times or more. The CDR3 goes on 3 residues after the read ends, and that part is filled in from the germline J gene. This sequence joins TRBV7-6 and TRBJ2-1, with 9 bases identical to TRBD2. Trimming took 2 bases from V and 0 from J; bases not matched to a gene: 5. The CDR3 sequence is 17 residues long. Germline lookup yields CDR1 SGHVS and CDR2 FNYEAQ. The CDR3 region is CASSLFGGGGSYNEQFF. CDR3 DNA (partial): TGTGCCAGCAGCTTATTTGGCGGGGGGGGCTCCTACAATGAG.

This clone appeared many times. The sequenced fragment ends 3 residues before the CDR3 boundary, so the rest is inferred from the germline J gene. The chain employs TRBV5-6 and TRBJ2-7, with D possibly TRBD2 on 6 matching bases. V dropped 2 bases and J dropped 4 bases, with 13 bases sitting between them. Germline CDR1 reads SGHDT; CDR2 reads YYEEEE. The CDR3 contains 14 residues. CDR3 bases read: TGTGCCAGCAGCTTACGGGGGACCCCTTACGAG. It specifies CASSLRGTPYE. Given in full, the CDR3 is CASSLRGTPYEQYF.

This clone was seen ten or more times. The read ends 3 residues shy of where the CDR3 ends; the end is completed using the germline J gene. This chain links TRBV10-3 with TRBJ2-3, with 7 nucleotides matching TRBD2. This CDR3 has 13 residues. J lost 1 base, V lost 6 bases, and 1 base had no gene match. The germline V gene encodes CDR1 ENHRY and CDR2 SYGVKD. CDR3 DNA, as far as it was read: TGTGCCATCAGCACTAGCGGCACAGATACG. Protein: CAISTSGTDT. The full CDR3 protein reads CAISTSGTDTQYF.

Many counts were recorded for this clone. The read stops 3 residues short of the end of the CDR3; the missing end is completed from the germline J gene. The rearrangement links TRBV27 to TRBJ2-3, with 9 positions matching TRBD1. This CDR3 spans 15 amino acids. In germline, CDR1 is MNHEY, CDR2 SMNVEV (reference sequence). The covered CDR3 bases are TGTGCCAGCAGTCCCGACAGGGGGTCGAGTCAGCCG. Residues: CASSPDRGSSQP. The CDR3, in full, reads CASSPDRGSSQPQYF.

The table lists this clone with a few counts. From the germline J gene comes the end of the CDR3, since the read stops 3 residues before it. V gene TRBV5-6 combines with J gene TRBJ2-5, with D unresolved. The CDR3 is 11 amino acids. Germline V lookup: CDR1 SGHDT, CDR2 YYEEEE. With 6 bases removed from V and 4 bases from J, the gap between germline ends came to 7 bases. Incomplete CDR3 DNA: TGTGCCAGCATAGTTGGAGAGACC. Protein product: CASIVGET. The entire CDR3 reads CASIVGETQYF.

This clone was observed at least ten times. The read falls 3 residues short of the CDR3 end, and the missing part is taken from the germline J gene. This chain joins TRBV11-3 and TRBJ1-1; 7 bases are a match to TRBD1. Germline loops: CDR1 SGHNT, CDR2 YENEEA. The trim removed 1 base at V and 1 base at J, leaving 3 bases unmatched. The CDR3 length is 15 residues. Partial CDR3 DNA: TGTGCCAGCAGCTTAGGGCAGGGGGAGAACACTGAA. This codes for CASSLGQGENTE. The full-length CDR3 reads as CASSLGQGENTEAFF.

This clone was observed at least ten times. The CDR3: CASSGSRETGTEAFF. The sequenced CDR3 bases are TGTGCCAGTAGCGGATCGAGGGAAACGGGGACTGAA. The rearrangement uses TRBV19 and TRBJ1-1; D is ambiguous. The CDR3 end lies 3 residues beyond the end of the read and is filled in from the germline J gene. V shed 6 bases and J shed 5 bases, with 19 bases lying between them. The CDR3 is 15 amino acids. Germline lookup yields CDR1 LNHDA and CDR2 SQIVND (reference sequence). Together with reference TRBV19 and TRBJ1-1, the CDR3 gives the full variable domain: DGGITQSPKYLFRKEGQNVTLSCEQNLNHDAMYWYRQDPGQGLRLIYYSQIVNDFQKGDIAEGYSVSREKKESFPLTVTSAQKNPTAFYLCASSGSRETGTEAFFGQGTRLTVV.

In the case of this clone: The read ends 3 residues shy of where the CDR3 ends; the end is completed using the germline J gene. V gene TRBV19 combines with J gene TRBJ2-4, with D unresolved. This CDR3 contains 13 residues. Germline CDR1 and CDR2: LNHDA and SQIVND (reference sequence). CDR3 sequence reads: CASRTPRHEGQYF. The sequenced CDR3 bases are TGTGCCAGTAGGACCCCTCGACACGAAGGT.

There are many counts of this clone. Read coverage stops 3 residues before the CDR3 terminus; the germline J gene supplies the remainder. The chain links TRBV12-5 to TRBJ2-1; D is uncertain. The ends were cut back, 6 bases at V and 4 bases at J, with 4 bases in the middle. Germline CDR1 and CDR2: LGHNT and FRNRAP. This CDR3 region has 11 residues. The covered CDR3 bases are TGTGCTAGTGGAATATACAATGAG. Amino acid sequence: CASGIYNE. From start to end, the CDR3 is CASGIYNEQFF.

This clone has ten or more counts. The read terminates 3 residues ahead of where the CDR3 ends, so the germline J gene completes it. The V and J genes are TRBV30 and TRBJ2-1; 9 nucleotides agree with TRBD2. J was trimmed by 9 bases and V by 4 bases; bases with no gene match: 22. The CDR3 is made up of 18 amino acids. Per the germline V gene, CDR1 is GTSNPN and CDR2 is SVGIG (reference sequence). The CDR3 here is CAWTQAPQRAGGPGEQFF. CDR3 bases read: TGTGCCTGGACCCAAGCGCCCCAGCGGGCGGGAGGGCCGGGTGAG.

This clone has a handful of counts. The CDR3 end is not reached by the read, which stops 3 residues before it; the germline J gene fills it in. This chain uses TRBV2 with TRBJ2-3; weak D call: TRBD1 (6 bases). The germline V gene has CDR1 SNHLY and CDR2 FYNNEI. The CDR3 runs to 13 residues. The CDR3: CASSPRGFQPQYF. Incomplete CDR3 DNA: TGTGCCAGCAGCCCAAGGGGGTTCCAGCCG.

There are many counts of this clone. The read comes to an end 3 residues before the CDR3 does, leaving the germline J gene to fill in the end. This rearrangement joins TRBV4-1 to TRBJ1-2; D may be TRBD1 (6 bases). Trimming cost V 1 base and J 3 bases, with 12 bases left between them. CDR1 is MGHRA, CDR2 YSYEKL, per germline. The CDR3 has 15 amino acids. CDR3 region: CASSQVEGGDYGYTF. CDR3 DNA, as far as it was read: TGCGCCAGCAGCCAAGTGGAGGGGGGGGACTATGGC.

There are many counts of this clone. The observed sequence ends 3 residues before the CDR3 terminus, with the missing tail filled in from the germline J gene. V gene TRBV2 combines with J gene TRBJ1-6; a possible D gene is TRBD1 (5 bases). The CDR3 has 16 amino acids. The V end was cut by 5 bases, the J end by 0 bases, with 11 bases between. CDR1 and CDR2 from the germline V gene are SNHLY and FYNNEI. This chain's CDR3 is CASSLGGSSYNSPLHF. Partial CDR3 DNA: TGTGCCAGCAGTCTCGGGGGTAGCTCCTATAATTCACCC.